Each of the 6 T cell receptor beta chains below was sequenced from the same sample in a study of response to subunit inactivated influenza vaccine. From the RT-PCR reads, TCRdb called clonotypes with MiXCR, one entry per CDR3 protein. The sample consists of roughly 700,000 distinct CDR3 sequences, 15% to 17% of them appearing once. The sample consisted of PBMCs from blood, taken less than 13 days after vaccination. The receptor set was obtained from a man aged 50 or older who received an inactivated influenza vaccine.

This clonotype has at least ten counts. V gene TRBV7-9 combines with J gene TRBJ1-2, with D unresolved. This CDR3 comprises 13 residues. Trimming removed 1 base from V and 7 bases from J, with 10 bases in between. Germline V gene data show CDR1 as SEHNR and CDR2 as FQNEAQ (reference sequence). The DNA of the CDR3 is TGTGCCAGCAGCTTAGAAGGGTTGGGTGGCTACACCTTC. This gives the protein CASSLEGLGGYTF.

This clonotype appeared a few times. This sequence joins TRBV5-1 and TRBJ2-5; no definite D call. CDR1 is SGHRS, CDR2 YFSETQ, per germline. This CDR3 is built from 13 residues. V lost 4 bases and J 2 bases, leaving 9 bases between the germline ends. CDR3 bases: TGCGCCAGCAGCCGCCTCGTTCAAGAGACCCAGTACTTC. Its translation: CASSRLVQETQYF.

The V call is TRBV3-1, the J call TRBJ2-7, with 8 nucleotides matching TRBD1. Unmatched junction bases numbered 3, after V lost 6 bases and J lost 5 bases. This CDR3 region has 12 residues. Germline V gene lookup returns CDR1 LGHDT and CDR2 YNNKEL (reference sequence). CDR3 sequence (DNA): TGTGCCAGCAGACGGACAGGGAACGAGCAGTACTTC. It encodes CASRRTGNEQYF.

The gene calls are TRBV4-1 and TRBJ2-5; no definite D call. Germline loops: CDR1 MGHRA, CDR2 YSYEKL. V was pared by 3 bases and J by 3 bases, with 8 bases between. The CDR3 totals 13 residues. The CDR3 DNA reads TGCGCCAGCAGCCACCCTAATGAAGAGACCCAGTACTTC. Its protein is CASSHPNEETQYF.

The chain joins TRBV2 to TRBJ2-7, with no clear D. Trimming left V 9 bases short and J 1 base short, with 13 bases between. The CDR3 length is 13 residues. The germline V gene encodes CDR1 SNHLY and CDR2 FYNNEI. CDR3 region: CASRVSPSYEQYF. The DNA for the CDR3 is TGTGCCAGTCGTGTCTCCCCTTCCTACGAGCAGTACTTC.

V usage is TRBV29-1 and J usage is TRBJ2-5; D may be TRBD2 (5 bases). The CDR3 contains 12 residues. Germline V gene data show CDR1 as SQVTM and CDR2 as ANQGSEA. Between the trimmed V and J ends, which lost 7 bases and 3 bases, there was a span of 12 bases. DNA of the CDR3: TGCAGCGCCGGACTGGGGAAAGAGACCCAGTACTTC. Amino acid sequence: CSAGLGKETQYF.